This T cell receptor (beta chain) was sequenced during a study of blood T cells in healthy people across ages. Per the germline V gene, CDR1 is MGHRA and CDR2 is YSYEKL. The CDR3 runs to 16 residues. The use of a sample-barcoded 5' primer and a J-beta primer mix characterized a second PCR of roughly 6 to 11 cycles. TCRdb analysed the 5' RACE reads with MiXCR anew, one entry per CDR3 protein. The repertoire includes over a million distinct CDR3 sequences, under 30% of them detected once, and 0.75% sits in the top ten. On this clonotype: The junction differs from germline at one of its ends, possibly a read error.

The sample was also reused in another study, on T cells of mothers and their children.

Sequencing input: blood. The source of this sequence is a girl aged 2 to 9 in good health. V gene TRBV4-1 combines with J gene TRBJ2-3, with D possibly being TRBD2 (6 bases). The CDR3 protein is CVSSQGTGTATDTQYF. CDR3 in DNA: TGCGTCAGCAGCCAAGGGACCGGGACTGCGACAGATACGCAGTATTTT.